These T cell receptor beta chains were read from a single sample in a study of T cell responses to AZD1222 COVID-19 vaccine. Here immunoSEQ multiplex PCR was the method, and the copy in TCRdb shows in-frame clones only, minus some. The data show some 150,000 clones, with 85% to 95% seen just once and over 4% held by the top ten. The input for sequencing was peripheral blood, taken on day 0 of AZD1222 vaccination. The source is an adult in good health. CDR3s include the opening cysteine and the closing phenylalanine or tryptophan. A D gene is named only where the DNA matches it firmly. Some rows mark clone size as missing; the rest say once, few, many or name a class of expanded clone.

v_call: TRBV6-5
d_call: .
cdr3_length: 15
clone_size: .
j_call: TRBJ1-1
cdr3_nt: TGTGCCAGCAGTCCTTGGACACTAACAAACACTGAAGCTTTCTTT
cdr3_aa: CASSPWTLTNTEAFF

v_call: TRBV21-1
d_call: .
cdr3_length: 15
clone_size: .
j_call: TRBJ1-5
cdr3_nt: TGTGCCATCCTACACAGGGGAAGGGGCAATCAGCCCCAGCATTTT
cdr3_aa: CAILHRGRGNQPQHF

v_call: TRBV7-8
d_call: .
cdr3_length: 16
clone_size: .
j_call: TRBJ2-3
cdr3_nt: TGTGCCAGCAGCTTGGGTATAGGGAGAGGCACAGATACGCAGTATTTT
cdr3_aa: CASSLGIGRGTDTQYF

v_call: TRBV28
d_call: TRBD1
cdr3_length: 14
clone_size: .
j_call: TRBJ2-7
cdr3_nt: TGTGCCAGCAGCCTTCCTACAGGGGCTGATAAGCAGTACTTC
cdr3_aa: CASSLPTGADKQYF

v_call: TRBV9
d_call: .
cdr3_length: 15
clone_size: .
j_call: TRBJ2-1
cdr3_nt: TGTGCCAGCAGCGTACCCGGGGGCTCCTACAATGAGCAGTTCTTC
cdr3_aa: CASSVPGGSYNEQFF

v_call: TRBV3-1/TRBV3-2
d_call: TRBD1
cdr3_length: 13
clone_size: once
j_call: TRBJ1-2
cdr3_nt: TGTGCCAGCAGCACAGGGGGTGGAGGAGGCTACACCTTC
cdr3_aa: CASSTGGGGGYTF

v_call: TRBV27
d_call: .
cdr3_length: 13
clone_size: .
j_call: TRBJ1-1
cdr3_nt: TGTGCCAGCAGTTTACAGGTGGGGTCTGAAGCTTTCTTT
cdr3_aa: CASSLQVGSEAFF

v_call: TRBV2
d_call: .
cdr3_length: 13
clone_size: .
j_call: TRBJ2-5
cdr3_nt: TGTGCCAGCAGTGACGGGATCCAAGAGACCCAGTACTTC
cdr3_aa: CASSDGIQETQYF

v_call: TRBV30
d_call: .
cdr3_length: 14
clone_size: once
j_call: TRBJ1-1
cdr3_nt: TGTGCCTGGAGTGTAGGAAGCCTGAACACTGAAGCTTTCTTT
cdr3_aa: CAWSVGSLNTEAFF

v_call: TRBV12-3/TRBV12-4
d_call: .
cdr3_length: 13
clone_size: .
j_call: TRBJ1-1
cdr3_nt: TGTGCCAGCAGTCCGAGACACTCCGCTGAAGCTTTCTTT
cdr3_aa: CASSPRHSAEAFF

v_call: TRBV19
d_call: .
cdr3_length: 16
clone_size: .
j_call: TRBJ2-3
cdr3_nt: TGCGCTACAGGGACGGACTTTTCTGGGCGCACAGATACGCAGTATTTT
cdr3_aa: CATGTDFSGRTDTQYF

v_call: TRBV3-1/TRBV3-2
d_call: .
cdr3_length: 13
clone_size: .
j_call: TRBJ1-2
cdr3_nt: TGTGCCAGCAGCCAAAGTGAGGGCTATGGCTACACCTTC
cdr3_aa: CASSQSEGYGYTF

v_call: TRBV7-6
d_call: .
cdr3_length: 13
clone_size: .
j_call: TRBJ2-1
cdr3_nt: TGTGCCAGCAGCGGGACGGACTACAATGAGCAGTTCTTC
cdr3_aa: CASSGTDYNEQFF

v_call: TRBV5-4
d_call: .
cdr3_length: 15
clone_size: .
j_call: TRBJ1-1
cdr3_nt: TGTGCCAGCAGCCGACAAGGGGGTGAGAACACTGAAGCTTTCTTT
cdr3_aa: CASSRQGGENTEAFF

v_call: TRBV4-1
d_call: .
cdr3_length: 14
clone_size: .
j_call: TRBJ1-5
cdr3_nt: TGCGCCAGCAGCCTCATCGGGGGCGATCAGCCCCAGCATTTT
cdr3_aa: CASSLIGGDQPQHF

v_call: TRBV5-1
d_call: TRBD2
cdr3_length: 15
clone_size: .
j_call: TRBJ2-7
cdr3_nt: TGCGCCAGCAGACTTAGCGGGCCCGAATCCTACGAGCAGTACTTC
cdr3_aa: CASRLSGPESYEQYF

v_call: TRBV12-3/TRBV12-4
d_call: TRBD2
cdr3_length: 13
clone_size: .
j_call: TRBJ2-5
cdr3_nt: TGTGCCAGCAGTCTAGCGGAGCAAGAGACCCAGTACTTC
cdr3_aa: CASSLAEQETQYF

v_call: TRBV10-3
d_call: .
cdr3_length: 13
clone_size: .
j_call: TRBJ2-1
cdr3_nt: TGTGCCACCGGAGGGGTGGGAGACAATGAGCAGTTCTTC
cdr3_aa: CATGGVGDNEQFF

v_call: TRBV27
d_call: TRBD2
cdr3_length: 16
clone_size: .
j_call: TRBJ2-1
cdr3_nt: TGTGCCAGCAGTTCCACGGGACTAGCGGGAGACAATGAGCAGTTCTTC
cdr3_aa: CASSSTGLAGDNEQFF

v_call: TRBV30
d_call: TRBD2
cdr3_length: 14
clone_size: once
j_call: TRBJ2-5
cdr3_nt: TGTGCCTGGAGCCTAACCGGGAGGGAAGAGACCCAGTACTTC
cdr3_aa: CAWSLTGREETQYF

v_call: TRBV30
d_call: .
cdr3_length: 13
clone_size: .
j_call: TRBJ2-2
cdr3_nt: TGTGCCTGGGGGCGGGCGAACACCGGGGAGCTGTTTTTT
cdr3_aa: CAWGRANTGELFF

v_call: TRBV30
d_call: .
cdr3_length: 14
clone_size: .
j_call: TRBJ1-5
cdr3_nt: TGTGCCTGGAGTGGCCTCTTTAGCAATCAGCCCCAGCATTTT
cdr3_aa: CAWSGLFSNQPQHF

v_call: TRBV27
d_call: .
cdr3_length: 15
clone_size: .
j_call: TRBJ2-7
cdr3_nt: TGTGCCAGCAGTTTAAGGGACGGAGGCTCCTACGAGCAGTACTTC
cdr3_aa: CASSLRDGGSYEQYF

v_call: TRBV7-2
d_call: .
cdr3_length: 16
clone_size: .
j_call: TRBJ2-3
cdr3_nt: TGTGCCAGCAGCGATACCTCGGGGGCGAGCACAGATACGCAGTATTTT
cdr3_aa: CASSDTSGASTDTQYF

v_call: TRBV3-1/TRBV3-2
d_call: TRBD1
cdr3_length: 15
clone_size: once
j_call: TRBJ1-2
cdr3_nt: TGTGCCAGCAGCCACCTCGACAGGGGAAACTATGGCTACACCTTC
cdr3_aa: CASSHLDRGNYGYTF

v_call: TRBV29-1
d_call: .
cdr3_length: 14
clone_size: .
j_call: TRBJ2-7
cdr3_nt: TGCAGCGTTGAAGATGGGGGCAGCTCCTACGAGCAGTACTTC
cdr3_aa: CSVEDGGSSYEQYF

v_call: TRBV7-8
d_call: .
cdr3_length: 16
clone_size: .
j_call: TRBJ2-1
cdr3_nt: TGTGCCAGCAGCTTAGCCCCTTGGGTGGGTATGGGAGAGCAGTTCTTC
cdr3_aa: CASSLAPWVGMGEQFF

v_call: TRBV3-1/TRBV3-2
d_call: .
cdr3_length: 14
clone_size: once
j_call: TRBJ1-1
cdr3_nt: TGTGCCAGCAGCCAAGAATTGGGGAACACTGAAGCTTTCTTT
cdr3_aa: CASSQELGNTEAFF

v_call: TRBV29-1
d_call: TRBD2
cdr3_length: 14
clone_size: .
j_call: TRBJ2-1
cdr3_nt: TGCAGCGCCTCGGGACTAGCGGGAGAGGGTGAGCAGTTCTTC
cdr3_aa: CSASGLAGEGEQFF

v_call: TRBV5-6
d_call: .
cdr3_length: 12
clone_size: .
j_call: TRBJ1-3
cdr3_nt: TGTGCCAGCAGCTTAGCTGGAAACACCATATATTTT
cdr3_aa: CASSLAGNTIYF

v_call: TRBV4-1
d_call: .
cdr3_length: 13
clone_size: .
j_call: TRBJ2-7
cdr3_nt: TGCGCCAGCAGCCAAGACAGAACCTACGAGCAGTACTTC
cdr3_aa: CASSQDRTYEQYF